Listed here is a single T cell receptor (beta chain). The trim removed 4 bases at V and 6 bases at J, leaving 2 bases unmatched. The CDR3 spans 15 residues. CDR1 LNHNV and CDR2 YYDKDF come from the germline V gene (reference sequence). TCRdb's copy holds only in-frame clones and misses some; the assay was immunoSEQ multiplex PCR. Here the sample spans approximately 97,000 clones, 85% to 95% being singletons. These data are taken from a study of technical replicates of blood from a few donors. Source material: T cells isolated from PBMCs. The gene calls are TRBV15 and TRBJ2-1, with 14 bases fitting TRBD2. This clonotype was sampled from a human donor in good health. CDR3 region: CATSTGLAGGNEQFF. CDR3 sequence (DNA): TGTGCCACCAGCACCGGACTAGCGGGGGGCAATGAGCAGTTCTTC.